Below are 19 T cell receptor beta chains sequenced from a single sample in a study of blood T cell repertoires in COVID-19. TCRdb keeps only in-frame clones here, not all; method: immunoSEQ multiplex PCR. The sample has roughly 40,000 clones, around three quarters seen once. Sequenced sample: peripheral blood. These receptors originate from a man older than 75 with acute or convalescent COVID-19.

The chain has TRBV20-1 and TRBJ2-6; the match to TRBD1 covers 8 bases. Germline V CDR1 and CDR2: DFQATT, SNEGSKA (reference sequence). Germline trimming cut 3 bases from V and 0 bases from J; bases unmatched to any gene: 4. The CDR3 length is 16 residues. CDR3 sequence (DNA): TGCAGTGCTAGTAGGACAGGGAACTCTGGGGCCAACGTCCTGACTTTC. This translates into CSASRTGNSGANVLTF.

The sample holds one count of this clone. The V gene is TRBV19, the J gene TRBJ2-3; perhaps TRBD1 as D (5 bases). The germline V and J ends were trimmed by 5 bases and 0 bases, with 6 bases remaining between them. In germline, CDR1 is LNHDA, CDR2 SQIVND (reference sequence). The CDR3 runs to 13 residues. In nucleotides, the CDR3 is TGTGCCAGTAGTCCAGGGAGCACAGATACGCAGTATTTT. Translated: CASSPGSTDTQYF.

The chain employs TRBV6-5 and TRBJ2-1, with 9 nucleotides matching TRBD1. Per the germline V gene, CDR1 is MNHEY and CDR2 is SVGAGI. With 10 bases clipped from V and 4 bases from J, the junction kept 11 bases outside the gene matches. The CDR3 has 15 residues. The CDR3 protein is CATELDRGSYNEQFF. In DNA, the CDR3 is TGTGCCACAGAGCTCGACAGGGGGAGTTACAATGAGCAGTTCTTC.

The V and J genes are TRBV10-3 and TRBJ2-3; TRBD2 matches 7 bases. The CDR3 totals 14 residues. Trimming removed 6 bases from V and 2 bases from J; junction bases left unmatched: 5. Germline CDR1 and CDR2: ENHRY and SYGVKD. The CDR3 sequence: CAISAGTTTDTQYF. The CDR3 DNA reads TGTGCCATCAGCGCCGGGACTACCACAGATACGCAGTATTTT.

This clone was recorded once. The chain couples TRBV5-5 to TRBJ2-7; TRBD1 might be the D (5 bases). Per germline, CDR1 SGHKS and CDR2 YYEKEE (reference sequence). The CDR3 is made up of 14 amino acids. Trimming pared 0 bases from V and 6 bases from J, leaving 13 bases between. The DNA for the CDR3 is TGTGCCAGCAGCTTGGGGTCAGGGCTCGCCGAGCAGTACTTC. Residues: CASSLGSGLAEQYF.

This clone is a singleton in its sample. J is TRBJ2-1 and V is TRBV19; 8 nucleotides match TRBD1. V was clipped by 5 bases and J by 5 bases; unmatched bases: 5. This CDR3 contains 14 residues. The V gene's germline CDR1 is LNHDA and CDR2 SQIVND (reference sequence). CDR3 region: CASSPRTGHNEQFF. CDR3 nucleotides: TGTGCCAGTAGTCCCCGGACAGGGCACAATGAGCAGTTCTTC.

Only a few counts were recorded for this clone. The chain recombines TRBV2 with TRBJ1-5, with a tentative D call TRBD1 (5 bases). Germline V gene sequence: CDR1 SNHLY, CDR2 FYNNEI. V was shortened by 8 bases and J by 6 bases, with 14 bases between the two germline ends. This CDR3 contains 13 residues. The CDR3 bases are TGTGCCAGCGGTCCAGGGAAACCTCAGCCCCAGCATTTT. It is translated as CASGPGKPQPQHF.

The CDR3 region is CASSEGVLAQETQYF. CDR3 coding DNA: TGTGCCAGCAGTGAAGGGGTACTAGCACAAGAGACCCAGTACTTC. This chain uses TRBV2 with TRBJ2-5; D is perhaps TRBD2 (6 bases). The CDR3 consists of 15 residues. V gave up 1 base and J gave up 2 bases, with 11 bases separating them. Germline V gene sequence: CDR1 SNHLY, CDR2 FYNNEI.

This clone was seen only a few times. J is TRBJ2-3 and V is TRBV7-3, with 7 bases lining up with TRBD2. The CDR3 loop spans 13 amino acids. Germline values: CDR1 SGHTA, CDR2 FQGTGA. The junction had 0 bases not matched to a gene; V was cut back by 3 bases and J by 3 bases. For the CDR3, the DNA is TGTGCCAGCAGCTTGGGGGGGACAGATACGCAGTATTTT. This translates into CASSLGGTDTQYF. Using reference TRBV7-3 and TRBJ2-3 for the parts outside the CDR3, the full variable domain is GAGVSQTPSNKVTEKGKYVELRCDPISGHTALYWYRQSLGQGPEFLIYFQGTGAADDSGLPNDRFFAVRPEGSVSTLKIQRTERGDSAVYLCASSLGGTDTQYFGPGTRLTVL.

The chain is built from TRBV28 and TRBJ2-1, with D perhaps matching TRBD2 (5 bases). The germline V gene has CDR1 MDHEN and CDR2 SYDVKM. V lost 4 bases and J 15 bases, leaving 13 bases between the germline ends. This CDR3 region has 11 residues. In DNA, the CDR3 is TGTGCCAGCAGTTCGGGGAGAGAGGTGTTCTTC. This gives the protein CASSSGREVFF. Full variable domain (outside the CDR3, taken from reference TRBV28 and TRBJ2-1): DVKVTQSSRYLVKRTGEKVFLECVQDMDHENMFWYRQDPGLGLRLIYFSYDVKMKEKGDIPEGYSVSREKKERFSLILESASTNQTSMYLCASSSGREVFFGPGTRLTVL.

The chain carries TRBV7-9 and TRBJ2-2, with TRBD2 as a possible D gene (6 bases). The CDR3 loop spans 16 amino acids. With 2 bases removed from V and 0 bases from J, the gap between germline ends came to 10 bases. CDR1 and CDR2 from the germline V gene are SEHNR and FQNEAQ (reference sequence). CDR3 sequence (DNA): TGTGCCAGCAGCTTATTAGGACTAACGAACACCGGGGAGCTGTTTTTT. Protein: CASSLLGLTNTGELFF.

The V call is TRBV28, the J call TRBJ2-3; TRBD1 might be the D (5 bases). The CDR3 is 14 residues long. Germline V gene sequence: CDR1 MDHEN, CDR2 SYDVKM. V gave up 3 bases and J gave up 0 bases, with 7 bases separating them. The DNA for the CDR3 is TGTGCCAGCAGTTTCGCAGGGAGCACAGATACGCAGTATTTT. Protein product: CASSFAGSTDTQYF.

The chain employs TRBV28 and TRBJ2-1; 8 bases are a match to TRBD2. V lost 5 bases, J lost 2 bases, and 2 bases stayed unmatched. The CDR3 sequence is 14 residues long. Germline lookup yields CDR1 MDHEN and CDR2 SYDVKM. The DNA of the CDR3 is TGTGCCAGCAGTCCGGGGGGGACCTACAATGAGCAGTTCTTC. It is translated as CASSPGGTYNEQFF.

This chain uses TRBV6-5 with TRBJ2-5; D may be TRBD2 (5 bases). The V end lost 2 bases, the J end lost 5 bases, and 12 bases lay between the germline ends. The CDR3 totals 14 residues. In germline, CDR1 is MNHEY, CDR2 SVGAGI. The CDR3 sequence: CASSYRGPGETQYF. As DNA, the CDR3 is TGTGCCAGCAGTTACAGAGGGCCTGGGGAGACCCAGTACTTC.

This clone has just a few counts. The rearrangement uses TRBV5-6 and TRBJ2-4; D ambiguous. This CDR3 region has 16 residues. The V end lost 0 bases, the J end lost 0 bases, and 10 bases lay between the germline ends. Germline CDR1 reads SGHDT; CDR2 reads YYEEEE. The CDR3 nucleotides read TGTGCCAGCAGCTTGGATACGAGTCTAGCCAAAAACATTCAGTACTTC. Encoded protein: CASSLDTSLAKNIQYF.

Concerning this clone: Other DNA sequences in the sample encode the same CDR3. CDR3 DNA: TGTGCCAGTAGTATAACTGGTAGCAATCAGCCCCAGCATTTT. Residues: CASSITGSNQPQHF. V is TRBV19 and J is TRBJ1-5; D is undetermined. V lost 2 bases and J lost 0, with 5 bases in between. The V gene's germline CDR1 is LNHDA and CDR2 SQIVND (reference sequence). The CDR3 loop spans 14 amino acids.

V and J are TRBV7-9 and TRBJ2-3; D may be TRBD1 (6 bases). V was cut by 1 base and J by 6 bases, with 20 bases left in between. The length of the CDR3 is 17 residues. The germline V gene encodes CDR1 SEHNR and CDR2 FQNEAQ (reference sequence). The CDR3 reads CASSLVRQGIGLDTQYF. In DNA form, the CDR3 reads TGTGCCAGCAGCTTAGTTCGGCAGGGGATAGGGTTGGATACGCAGTATTTT.

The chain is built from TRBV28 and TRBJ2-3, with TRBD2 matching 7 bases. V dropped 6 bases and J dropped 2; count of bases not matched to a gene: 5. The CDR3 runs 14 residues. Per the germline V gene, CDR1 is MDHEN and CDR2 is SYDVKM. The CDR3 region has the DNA TGTGCCAGCAGGGAAGCGGGGACCACAGATACGCAGTATTTT. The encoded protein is CASREAGTTDTQYF.

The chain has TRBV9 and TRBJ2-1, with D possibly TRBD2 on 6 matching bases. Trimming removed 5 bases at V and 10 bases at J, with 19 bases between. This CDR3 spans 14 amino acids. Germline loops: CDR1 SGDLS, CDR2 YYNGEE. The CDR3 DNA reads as TGTGCCAGCAGAGGAGGCGGACTAAGAGACGAGCAGTTCTTC. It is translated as CASRGGGLRDEQFF. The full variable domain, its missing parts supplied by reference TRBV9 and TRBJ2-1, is DSGVTQTPKHLITATGQRVTLRCSPRSGDLSVYWYQQSLDQGLQFLIQYYNGEERAKGNILERFSAQQFPDLHSELNLSSLELGDSALYFCASRGGGLRDEQFFGPGTRLTVL.